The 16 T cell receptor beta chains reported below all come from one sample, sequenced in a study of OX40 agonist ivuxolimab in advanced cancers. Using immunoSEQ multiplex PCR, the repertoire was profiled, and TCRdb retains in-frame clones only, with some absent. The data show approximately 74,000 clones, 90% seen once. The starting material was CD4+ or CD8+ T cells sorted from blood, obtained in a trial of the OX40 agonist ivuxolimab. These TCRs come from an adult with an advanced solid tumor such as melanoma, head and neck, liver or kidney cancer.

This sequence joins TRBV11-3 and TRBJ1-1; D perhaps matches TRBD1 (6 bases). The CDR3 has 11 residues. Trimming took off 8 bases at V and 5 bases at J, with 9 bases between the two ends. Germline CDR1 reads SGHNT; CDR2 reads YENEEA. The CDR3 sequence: CASGQSTEAFF. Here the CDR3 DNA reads TGTGCCAGCGGACAGTCAACTGAAGCTTTCTTT.

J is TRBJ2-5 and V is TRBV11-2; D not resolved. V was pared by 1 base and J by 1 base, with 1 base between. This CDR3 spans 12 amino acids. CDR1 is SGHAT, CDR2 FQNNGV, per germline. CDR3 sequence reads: CASSLAQETQYF. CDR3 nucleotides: TGTGCCAGCAGCTTAGCCCAAGAGACCCAGTACTTC.

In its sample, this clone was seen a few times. CDR3 amino acids: CSASGRNEQFF. The DNA for the CDR3 is TGCAGTGCTAGCGGGAGAAATGAGCAGTTCTTC. The J gene is TRBJ2-1, the V gene TRBV20-1, with D maybe TRBD2 (6 bases). V lost 3 bases and J lost 7, with 7 bases in between. The germline V gene has CDR1 DFQATT and CDR2 SNEGSKA (reference sequence). This CDR3 spans 11 amino acids.

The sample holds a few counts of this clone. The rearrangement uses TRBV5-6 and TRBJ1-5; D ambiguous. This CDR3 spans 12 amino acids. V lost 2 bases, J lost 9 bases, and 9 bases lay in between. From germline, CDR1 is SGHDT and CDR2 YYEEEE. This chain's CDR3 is CASSLRTGPQHF. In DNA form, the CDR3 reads TGTGCCAGCAGCTTACGCACGGGGCCCCAGCATTTT.

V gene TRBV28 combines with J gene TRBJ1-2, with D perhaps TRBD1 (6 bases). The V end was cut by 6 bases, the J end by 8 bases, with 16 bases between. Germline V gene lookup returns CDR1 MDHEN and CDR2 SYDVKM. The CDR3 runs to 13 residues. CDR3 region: CASRARGAGGYTF. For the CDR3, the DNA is TGTGCCAGCAGAGCGCGGGGGGCTGGCGGCTACACCTTC.

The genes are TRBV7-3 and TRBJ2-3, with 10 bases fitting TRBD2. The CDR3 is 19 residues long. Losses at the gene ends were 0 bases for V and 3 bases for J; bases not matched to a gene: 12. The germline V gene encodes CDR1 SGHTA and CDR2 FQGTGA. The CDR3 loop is CASSLTTRSLAGVTDTQYF. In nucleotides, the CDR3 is TGTGCCAGCAGCTTAACTACAAGGTCTCTAGCGGGAGTTACAGATACGCAGTATTTT.

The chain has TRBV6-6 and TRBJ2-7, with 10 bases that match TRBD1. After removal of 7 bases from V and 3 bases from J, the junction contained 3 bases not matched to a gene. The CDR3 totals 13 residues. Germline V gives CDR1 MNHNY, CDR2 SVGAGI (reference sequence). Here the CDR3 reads CASTRTGGYEQYF. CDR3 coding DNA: TGTGCCAGCACCAGGACAGGGGGCTACGAGCAGTACTTC.

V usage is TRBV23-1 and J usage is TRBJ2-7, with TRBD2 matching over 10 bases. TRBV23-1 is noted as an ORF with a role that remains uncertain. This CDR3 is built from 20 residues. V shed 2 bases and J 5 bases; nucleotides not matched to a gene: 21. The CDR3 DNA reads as TGCGCCAGCAGTCAACATCGACAGGAGTGCTTTCCTAGCGGGAGAAACGAGCAGTACTTC. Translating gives CASSQHRQECFPSGRNEQYF.

The CDR3 sequence: CSVVSAEAFF. CDR3 bases: TGCAGCGTTGTAAGCGCTGAAGCTTTCTTT. V and J are TRBV29-1 and TRBJ1-1; the D is unclear. Germline V gives CDR1 SQVTM, CDR2 ANQGSEA. The CDR3 spans 10 residues. V shed 4 bases and J shed 6 bases, with 6 bases lying between them.

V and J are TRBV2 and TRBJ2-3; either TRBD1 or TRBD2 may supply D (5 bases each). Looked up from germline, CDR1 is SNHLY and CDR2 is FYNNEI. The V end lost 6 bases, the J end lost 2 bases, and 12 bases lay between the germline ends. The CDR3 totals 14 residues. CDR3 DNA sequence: TGTGCCAGCAGCCGGGGCATTCTCACAGATACGCAGTATTTT. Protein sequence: CASSRGILTDTQYF.

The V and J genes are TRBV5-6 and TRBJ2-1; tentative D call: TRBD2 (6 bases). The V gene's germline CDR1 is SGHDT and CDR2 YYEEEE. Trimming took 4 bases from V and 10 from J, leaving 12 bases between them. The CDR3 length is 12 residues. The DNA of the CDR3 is TGTGCCAGCAGCGTAAGTCGGGGGGAGCAGTTCTTC. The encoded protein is CASSVSRGEQFF.

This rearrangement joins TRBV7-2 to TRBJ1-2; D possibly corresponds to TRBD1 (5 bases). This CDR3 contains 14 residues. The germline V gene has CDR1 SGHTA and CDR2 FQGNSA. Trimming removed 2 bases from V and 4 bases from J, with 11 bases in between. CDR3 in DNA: TGTGCCAGCAGCTTAAGGGGACGCAGCTATGGCTACACCTTC. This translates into CASSLRGRSYGYTF.

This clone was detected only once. For the CDR3, the DNA is TGTGCCAGCAGCTTAGAAAGTGGGAAGTCAGATACGCAGTATTTT. It specifies CASSLESGKSDTQYF. The gene calls are TRBV11-3 and TRBJ2-3; D not resolved. V shed 0 bases and J shed 4 bases, with 11 bases lying between them. The CDR3 has 15 amino acids. Germline CDR1 reads SGHNT; CDR2 reads YENEEA.

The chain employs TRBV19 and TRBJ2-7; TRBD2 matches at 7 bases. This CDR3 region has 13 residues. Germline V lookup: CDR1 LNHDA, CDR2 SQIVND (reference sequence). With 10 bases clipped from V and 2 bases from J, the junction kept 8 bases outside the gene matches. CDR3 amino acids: CATLGGSTYEQYF. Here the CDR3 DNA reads TGTGCCACCTTGGGCGGGAGTACCTACGAGCAGTACTTC.

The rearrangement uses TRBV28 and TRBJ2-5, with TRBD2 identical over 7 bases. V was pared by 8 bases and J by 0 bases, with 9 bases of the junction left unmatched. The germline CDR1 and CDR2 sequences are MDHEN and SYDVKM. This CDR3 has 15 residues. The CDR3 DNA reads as TGTGCCAGCTCCCCGGGAGGCTCGCACCAAGAGACCCAGTACTTC. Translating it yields CASSPGGSHQETQYF.

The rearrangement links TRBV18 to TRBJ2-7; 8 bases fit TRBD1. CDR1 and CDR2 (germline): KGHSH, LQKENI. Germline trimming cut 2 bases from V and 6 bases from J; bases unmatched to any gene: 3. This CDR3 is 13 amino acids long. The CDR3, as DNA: TGTGCCAGCTCACCAGGGACAGGTCTCGAGCAGTACTTC. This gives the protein CASSPGTGLEQYF.